Each of the 3 T cell receptor beta chains below was sequenced from the same sample in a study of blood T cell repertoires in COVID-19. Clones were read by immunoSEQ multiplex PCR, and TCRdb kept only the in-frame ones, dropping some. The data contain 250,000 or so clones, 70% to 90% of them singletons. Sequenced input: PBMCs or T cells enriched from blood (not recorded which). All receptors come from a man younger than 45 who had recovered from COVID-19.

This chain joins TRBV18 and TRBJ2-7, with TRBD1 as a possible D gene (5 bases). Deletions cut 3 bases from V and 3 bases from J, with 15 bases between. CDR1 is KGHSH, CDR2 LQKENI, per germline. The CDR3 length is 15 residues. The CDR3, as DNA: TGTGCCAGCTCACCCCGACAAGGACAAGGCTACGAGCAGTACTTC. Amino acid sequence: CASSPRQGQGYEQYF.

The chain carries TRBV28 and TRBJ2-5; perhaps TRBD2 as D (5 bases). The germline CDR1 and CDR2 sequences are MDHEN and SYDVKM. The CDR3 length is 12 residues. Trimming cost V 8 bases and J 5 bases, with 12 bases left between them. In nucleotides, the CDR3 is TGTGCCAGCGGTACTAGTCATGAGACCCAGTACTTC. Its translation is CASGTSHETQYF.

This clone has only one observation. This rearrangement joins TRBV7-3 to TRBJ1-1; D is possibly TRBD1 (6 bases). Germline V CDR1 and CDR2: SGHTA, FQGTGA. V lost 5 bases and J lost 1, with 20 bases in between. This CDR3 contains 17 residues. In DNA, the CDR3 is TGTGCCAGCAGCCTTATACCGGGACAAAGCTCGAACACTGAAGCTTTCTTT. As protein: CASSLIPGQSSNTEAFF.